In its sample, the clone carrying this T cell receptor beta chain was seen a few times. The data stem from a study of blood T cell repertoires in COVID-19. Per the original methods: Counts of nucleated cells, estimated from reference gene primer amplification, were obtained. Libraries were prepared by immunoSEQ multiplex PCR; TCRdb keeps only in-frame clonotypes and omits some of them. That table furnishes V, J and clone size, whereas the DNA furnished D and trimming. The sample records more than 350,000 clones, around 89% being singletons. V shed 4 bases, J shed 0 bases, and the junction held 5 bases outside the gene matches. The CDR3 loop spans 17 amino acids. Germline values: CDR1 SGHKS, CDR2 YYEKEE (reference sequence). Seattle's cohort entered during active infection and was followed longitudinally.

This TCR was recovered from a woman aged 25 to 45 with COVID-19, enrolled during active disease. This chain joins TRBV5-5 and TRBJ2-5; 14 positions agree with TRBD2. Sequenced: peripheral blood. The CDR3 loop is CASSPGLAGGYQETQYF. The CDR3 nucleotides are TGTGCCAGCAGCCCCGGACTAGCGGGGGGTTACCAAGAGACCCAGTACTTC.